Following are 2 T cell receptor beta chains from one sample sequenced in a study of blood T cells in healthy people across ages. A sample-barcoded 5' primer and a J-beta primer mix were used in a second PCR of about 7 to 12 cycles. TCRdb reanalysed the 5' RACE reads using MiXCR and keeps one entry per CDR3 protein. The sample shows 700,000 to 850,000 distinct CDR3 sequences, 35% to 40% of them seen only once. The sequencing sample was made of blood. These receptor sequences come from a man aged 18-30 years in good health.

The chain carries TRBV4-3 and TRBJ1-5; D gene ambiguous. Trimming took off 0 bases at V and 0 bases at J, with 6 bases between the two ends. The CDR3 consists of 15 residues. Germline V gene data show CDR1 as LGHNA and CDR2 as YSLEER. CDR3 nucleotide sequence: TGCGCCAGCAGCCAAGAGTGGGCTAGCAATCAGCCCCAGCATTTT. Its protein product is CASSQEWASNQPQHF.

The chain is built from TRBV12-3 or TRBV12-4 and TRBJ1-5; TRBD1 matches 7 bases. The V segment lost 6 bases and the J segment 0 bases; nucleotides outside the gene matches: 14. The CDR3 has 18 residues. This chain's CDR3 is CASSTHSGTAYSNQPQHF. The CDR3, as DNA: TGTGCCAGCAGCACCCACTCCGGGACAGCGTATAGCAATCAGCCCCAGCATTTT.